One and the same sample provided the 24 T cell receptor beta chains below, sequenced in a study of T cells after yellow fever vaccination. TCRdb independently ran MiXCR on the 5' RACE reads; one entry per CDR3 protein. The table includes about 340,000 distinct CDR3 sequences, 3.5% to 4.5% detected once. The input for sequencing was PBMCs, taken 5 days after the yellow fever booster vaccination. The receptors come from a man between 18 and 29 years old who received the YFV17D yellow fever vaccine.

The chain carries TRBV7-9 and TRBJ2-3, with a weak D call TRBD2 (5 bases). With 1 base removed from V and 6 bases from J, the gap between germline ends came to 8 bases. The germline V gene has CDR1 SEHNR and CDR2 FQNEAQ (reference sequence). This CDR3 has 13 amino acids. CDR3 in amino acids: CASSLVLADTQYF. The CDR3 DNA reads as TGTGCCAGCAGCTTAGTTCTAGCCGATACGCAGTATTTT.

The genes are TRBV7-2 and TRBJ2-3; TRBD2 is a possible D gene (5 bases). Germline values: CDR1 SGHTA, CDR2 FQGNSA. V was clipped by 5 bases and J by 2 bases, with 14 bases between them. The CDR3 runs 15 residues. CDR3 loop: CASSPPRAYTDTQYF. The CDR3 bases are TGTGCCAGCAGCCCCCCGCGGGCTTACACAGATACGCAGTATTTT.

This clonotype appeared a few times. J is TRBJ1-5 and V is TRBV23-1; D unresolved. TRBV23-1 is given ORF status, its function remaining uncertain. The CDR3 is 15 residues long. V gave up 3 bases and J gave up 5 bases, with 14 bases separating them. Here the CDR3 reads CASSHPQNPDQPQHF. Written as DNA, the CDR3 is TGCGCCAGCAGTCATCCCCAGAACCCGGATCAGCCCCAGCATTTT.

The chain is built from TRBV24-1 and TRBJ1-1; D is uncertain. The CDR3 is 14 residues long. The V and J ends lost 3 bases and 5 bases respectively, with 12 bases between them. Germline CDR1 and CDR2: KGHDR and SFDVKD. The CDR3 DNA is TGTGCCACCAGTGATGAAGGGCTGGGGACTGAAGCTTTCTTT. This sequence encodes CATSDEGLGTEAFF.

This clonotype came up a few times. The chain carries TRBV7-9 and TRBJ2-3; no reliable D call. The germline V gene encodes CDR1 SEHNR and CDR2 FQNEAQ (reference sequence). The CDR3 length is 14 residues. V lost 2 bases and J 4 bases, leaving 10 bases between the germline ends. In nucleotides, the CDR3 is TGTGCCAGCAGCTTACTCTTAGTGGCAGATACGCAGTATTTT. Translated, it gives CASSLLLVADTQYF.

This clonotype was counted between two and nine times. This rearrangement joins TRBV19 to TRBJ2-5; unclear D gene. Germline V gene data show CDR1 as LNHDA and CDR2 as SQIVND (reference sequence). The CDR3 is 13 residues long. The V gene lost 6 bases and the J gene lost 3 bases, with 11 bases spanning the gap. The chain's CDR3 is CASSPVLKETQYF. CDR3 coding DNA: TGTGCCAGTAGCCCTGTATTGAAAGAGACCCAGTACTTC.

This clonotype was counted only a few times. The chain has TRBV14 and TRBJ2-5; D perhaps matches TRBD1 (6 bases). CDR1 and CDR2 (germline): SGHDN, FVKESK. The CDR3 length is 15 residues. V dropped 4 bases and J dropped 2 bases, with 14 bases sitting between them. For the CDR3, the DNA is TGTGCCAGCAGCCTTGTTATGGGGGCTCAAGAGACCCAGTACTTC. Its translation is CASSLVMGAQETQYF.

This clonotype was recorded many times. V usage is TRBV29-1 and J usage is TRBJ1-1, with D possibly being TRBD1 (5 bases). CDR1 and CDR2 (germline): SQVTM, ANQGSEA. The CDR3 spans 15 residues. V dropped 4 bases and J dropped 0 bases, with 15 bases sitting between them. The CDR3 DNA sequence: TGCAGCGTTGGTGGGGGGTGGGGGATGAACACTGAAGCTTTCTTT. Encoded protein: CSVGGGWGMNTEAFF.

This sequence joins TRBV5-1 and TRBJ1-2; possibly TRBD1 for D (5 bases). There are 13 residues in the CDR3. V shed 4 bases and J shed 4 bases, with 11 bases lying between them. Germline loops: CDR1 SGHRS, CDR2 YFSETQ. CDR3 nucleotides: TGCGCCAGCAGCCCTCAGGGTTCCTATGGCTACACCTTC. It is translated as CASSPQGSYGYTF.

The chain uses TRBV7-2 and TRBJ1-6; the match to TRBD1 covers 7 bases. The CDR3 spans 14 residues. Germline CDR1 and CDR2: SGHTA and FQGNSA. Trimming cost V 4 bases and J 10 bases; bases outside gene matches: 7. The CDR3: CASSSRQGQSPLHF. The CDR3 bases are TGTGCCAGCAGCTCCCGACAGGGACAATCACCCCTCCACTTT.

V usage is TRBV10-3 and J usage is TRBJ2-7; 10 bases line up with TRBD2. J lost 7 bases, V lost 3 bases, and 9 bases had no gene match. The CDR3 contains 15 residues. Germline V lookup: CDR1 ENHRY, CDR2 SYGVKD. The CDR3 DNA reads as TGTGCCATCAGTGATTTAGCGGGGGGCCGGGGAGAGCAGTACGTC. Protein product: CAISDLAGGRGEQYV.

This clonotype was observed a few times. The CDR3 DNA is TGCAGCGTTCGACAGAATGCCGATTCACCCCTCCACTTT. It encodes CSVRQNADSPLHF. This chain links TRBV29-1 with TRBJ1-6; D perhaps matches TRBD1 (5 bases). The CDR3 runs 13 residues. CDR1 and CDR2 from the germline V gene are SQVTM and ANQGSEA. Trimming pared 5 bases from V and 8 bases from J, leaving 13 bases between.

This clonotype has just a few counts. The CDR3 nucleotides read TGCAGTGCTAGAGCTCCCGGGACAGCCTTCAATCAGCCCCAGCATTTT. It codes for CSARAPGTAFNQPQHF. V usage is TRBV20-1 and J usage is TRBJ1-5; 7 positions match TRBD1. The CDR3 runs 16 residues. From germline, CDR1 is DFQATT and CDR2 SNEGSKA (reference sequence). Trimming removed 1 base from V and 3 bases from J; junction bases left unmatched: 9.

The chain has TRBV12-3 or TRBV12-4 and TRBJ1-4, with no clear D. The CDR3 loop spans 16 amino acids. The V gene lost 8 bases and the J gene lost 7 bases, with 23 bases spanning the gap. The CDR3 DNA is TGTGCCAGCCGTCCCGCGTCAGATCGGCCGGTTGAAAAACTGTTTTTT. This codes for CASRPASDRPVEKLFF.

This clonotype has just a few counts. The J gene is TRBJ2-3, the V gene TRBV5-1; D not certain. In germline, CDR1 is SGHRS, CDR2 YFSETQ. The CDR3 has 14 amino acids. Trimming cost V 2 bases and J 1 base, with 8 bases left between them. The CDR3 here is CASSFWGGTDTQYF. The CDR3 DNA follows: TGCGCCAGCAGCTTCTGGGGTGGCACAGATACGCAGTATTTT. The whole variable domain, remainder taken from reference TRBV5-1 and TRBJ2-3, is KAGVTQTPRYLIKTRGQQVTLSCSPISGHRSVSWYQQTPGQGLQFLFEYFSETQRNKGNFPGRFSGRQFSNSRSEMNVSTLELGDSALYLCASSFWGGTDTQYFGPGTRLTVL.

This clonotype came up many times. The chain combines TRBV5-1 with TRBJ2-1; unclear D gene. Trimming pared 0 bases from V and 4 bases from J, leaving 8 bases between. The CDR3 totals 14 residues. Germline CDR1 reads SGHRS; CDR2 reads YFSETQ. CDR3 sequence: CASSLEALYNEQFF. The DNA of the CDR3 is TGCGCCAGCAGCTTGGAGGCCCTTTACAATGAGCAGTTCTTC.

The J gene is TRBJ2-3, the V gene TRBV4-2, with 8 bases identical to TRBD2. The CDR3 loop spans 17 amino acids. Trimming took 7 bases from V and 1 from J; bases not matched to a gene: 13. CDR1 is LGHNA, CDR2 YNFKEQ, per germline. This chain's CDR3 is CASKESSGAGGTDTQYF. The CDR3, as DNA: TGTGCCAGCAAAGAATCTAGTGGAGCGGGGGGCACAGATACGCAGTATTTT.

J is TRBJ2-7 and V is TRBV24-1, with 8 bases fitting TRBD1. Germline-derived CDR1 and CDR2 are KGHDR and SFDVKD. The CDR3 totals 14 residues. V trimming: 4 bases; J trimming: 5 bases; junction bases outside the gene matches: 6. DNA of the CDR3: TGTGCCACCAGTGAGTGGACAGGGTATGACGAGCAGTACTTC. Protein product: CATSEWTGYDEQYF.

This clonotype was observed many times. V is TRBV4-3 and J is TRBJ2-3, with D uncertain. The CDR3 contains 15 residues. Germline V lookup: CDR1 LGHNA, CDR2 YSLEER. Trimming removed 0 bases at V and 6 bases at J, with 13 bases between. The CDR3 nucleotides read TGCGCCAGCAGCCAAGATAGGGCTCACCGGGATACGCAGTATTTT. Translating gives CASSQDRAHRDTQYF.

V usage is TRBV25-1 and J usage is TRBJ1-3; D gene ambiguous. Germline V gene sequence: CDR1 MGHDK, CDR2 SYGVNS. The CDR3 totals 10 residues. V gave up 6 bases and J gave up 4 bases, with 1 base separating them. CDR3 region: CASRGNTIYF. The CDR3 DNA reads TGTGCCAGCAGAGGAAACACCATATATTTT.

The chain recombines TRBV5-7 with TRBJ2-7; TRBD1 matches 9 bases. TRBV5-7 is an open reading frame, and its role is uncertain. Unmatched junction bases numbered 3, after V lost 3 bases and J lost 2 bases. The CDR3 loop spans 14 amino acids. CDR3 amino acids: CASSYRDRAYEQYV. Written as DNA, the CDR3 is TGTGCCAGCAGCTACAGGGACAGGGCCTACGAGCAGTACGTC.

The chain has TRBV7-2 and TRBJ2-7, with 7 positions matching TRBD2. Trimming took 3 bases from V and 2 from J; bases not matched to a gene: 4. This CDR3 has 14 residues. The germline CDR1 and CDR2 sequences are SGHTA and FQGNSA. The CDR3 loop is CASSFGGRAYEQYF. CDR3 coding DNA: TGTGCCAGCAGCTTCGGGGGGAGAGCCTACGAGCAGTACTTC. Full variable domain (missing parts from reference TRBV7-2 and TRBJ2-7): GAGVSQSPSNKVTEKGKDVELRCDPISGHTALYWYRQSLGQGLEFLIYFQGNSAPDKSGLPSDRFSAERTGGSVSTLTIQRTQQEDSAVYLCASSFGGRAYEQYFGPGTRLTVT.

This clonotype showed up many times. The chain uses TRBV20-1 and TRBJ2-3, with D perhaps assigned TRBD1 or TRBD2 (6 bases each). CDR1 and CDR2 (germline): DFQATT, SNEGSKA (reference sequence). V was cut by 4 bases and J by 0 bases, with 11 bases left in between. The CDR3 is made up of 14 amino acids. DNA for the CDR3: TGCAGTGCTACACGAGGGGGGAGCACAGATACGCAGTATTTT. Protein product: CSATRGGSTDTQYF.

The sample holds many counts of this clonotype. The rearrangement joins TRBV20-1 to TRBJ2-4, with 8 bases fitting TRBD2. With V trimmed by 5 bases and J by 8 bases, 14 bases remained unmatched. The CDR3 spans 15 residues. The germline V gene encodes CDR1 DFQATT and CDR2 SNEGSKA (reference sequence). The CDR3 reads CSAHPGLVNGYIQYF. CDR3 DNA sequence: TGCAGTGCTCACCCGGGACTAGTGAATGGCTACATTCAGTACTTC.